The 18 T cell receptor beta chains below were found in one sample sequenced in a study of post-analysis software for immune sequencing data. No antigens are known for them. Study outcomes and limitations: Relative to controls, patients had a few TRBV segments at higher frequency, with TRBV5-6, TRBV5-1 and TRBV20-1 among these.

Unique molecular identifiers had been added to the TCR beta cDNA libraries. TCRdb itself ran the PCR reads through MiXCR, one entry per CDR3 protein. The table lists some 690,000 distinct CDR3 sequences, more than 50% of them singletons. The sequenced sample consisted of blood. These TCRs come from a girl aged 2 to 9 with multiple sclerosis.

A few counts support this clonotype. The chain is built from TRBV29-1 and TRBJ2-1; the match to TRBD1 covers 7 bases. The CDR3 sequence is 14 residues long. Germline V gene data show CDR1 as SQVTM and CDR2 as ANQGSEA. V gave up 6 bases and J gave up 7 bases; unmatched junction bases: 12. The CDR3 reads CSVVPGQRFNEQFF. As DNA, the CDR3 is TGCAGCGTCGTACCGGGACAGAGATTTAATGAGCAGTTCTTC.

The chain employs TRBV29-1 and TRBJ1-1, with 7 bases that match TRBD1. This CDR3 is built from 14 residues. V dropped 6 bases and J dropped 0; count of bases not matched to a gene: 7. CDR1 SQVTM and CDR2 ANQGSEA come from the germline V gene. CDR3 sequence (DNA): TGCAGCGTCCCGGGACAGAATTTGAACACTGAAGCTTTCTTT. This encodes CSVPGQNLNTEAFF. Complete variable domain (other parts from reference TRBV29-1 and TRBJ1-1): SAVISQKPSRDICQRGTSLTIQCQVDSQVTMMFWYRQQPGQSLTLIATANQGSEATYESGFVIDKFPISRPNLTFSTLTVSNMSPEDSSIYLCSVPGQNLNTEAFFGQGTRLTVV.

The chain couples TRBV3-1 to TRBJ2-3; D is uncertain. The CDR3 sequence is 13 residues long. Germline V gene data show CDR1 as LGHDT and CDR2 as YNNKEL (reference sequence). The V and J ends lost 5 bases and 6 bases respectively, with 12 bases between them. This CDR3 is CASSFRSRDTQYF. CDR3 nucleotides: TGTGCCAGCAGCTTCAGGAGTCGCGATACGCAGTATTTT.

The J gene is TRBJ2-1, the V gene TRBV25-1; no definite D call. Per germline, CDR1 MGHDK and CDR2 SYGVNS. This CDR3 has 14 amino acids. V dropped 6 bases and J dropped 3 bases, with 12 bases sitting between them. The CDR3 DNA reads TGTGCCAGCAGATTAGGACCAGTCTACAATGAGCAGTTCTTC. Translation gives CASRLGPVYNEQFF.

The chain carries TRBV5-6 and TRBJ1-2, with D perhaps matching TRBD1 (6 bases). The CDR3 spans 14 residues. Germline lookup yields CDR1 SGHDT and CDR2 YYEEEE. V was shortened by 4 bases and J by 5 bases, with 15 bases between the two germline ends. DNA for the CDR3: TGTGCCAGCAGCCCCCGGGGGCGTAGATATGGCTACACCTTC. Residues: CASSPRGRRYGYTF.

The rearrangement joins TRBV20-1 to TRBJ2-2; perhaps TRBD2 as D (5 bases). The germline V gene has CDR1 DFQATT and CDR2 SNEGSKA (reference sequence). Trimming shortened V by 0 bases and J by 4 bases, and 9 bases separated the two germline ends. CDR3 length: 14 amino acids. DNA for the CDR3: TGCAGTGCTAGAGATCAACGGGGCACCGGGGAGCTGTTTTTT. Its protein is CSARDQRGTGELFF.

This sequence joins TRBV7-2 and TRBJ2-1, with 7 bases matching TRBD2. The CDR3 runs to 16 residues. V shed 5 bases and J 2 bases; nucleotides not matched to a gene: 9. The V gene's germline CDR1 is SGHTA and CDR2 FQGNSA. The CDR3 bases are TGTGCCAGCAGCAAACAGCGGGGAGGGGCCTACAATGAGCAGTTCTTC. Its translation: CASSKQRGGAYNEQFF.

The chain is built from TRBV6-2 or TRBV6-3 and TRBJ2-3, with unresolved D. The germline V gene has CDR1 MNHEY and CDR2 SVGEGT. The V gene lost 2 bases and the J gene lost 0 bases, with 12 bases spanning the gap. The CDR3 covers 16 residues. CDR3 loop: CASSYGRQASTDTQYF. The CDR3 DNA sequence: TGTGCCAGCAGTTACGGGCGGCAGGCTAGCACAGATACGCAGTATTTT.

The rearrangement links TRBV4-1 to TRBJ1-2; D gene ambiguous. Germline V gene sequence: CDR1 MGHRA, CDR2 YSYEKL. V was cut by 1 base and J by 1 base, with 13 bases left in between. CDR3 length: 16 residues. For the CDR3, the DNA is TGCGCCAGCAGCCAAGCGTTTGCAGAATTTAACTATGGCTACACCTTC. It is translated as CASSQAFAEFNYGYTF.

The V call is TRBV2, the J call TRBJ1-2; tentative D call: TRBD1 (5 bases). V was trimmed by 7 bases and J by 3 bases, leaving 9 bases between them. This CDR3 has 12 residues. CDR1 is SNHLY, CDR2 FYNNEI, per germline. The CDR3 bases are TGTGCCAGCATGGCACAGGACTATGGCTACACCTTC. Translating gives CASMAQDYGYTF.

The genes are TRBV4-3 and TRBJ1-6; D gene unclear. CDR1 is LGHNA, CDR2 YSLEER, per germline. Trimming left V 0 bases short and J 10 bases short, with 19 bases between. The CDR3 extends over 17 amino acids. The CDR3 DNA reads TGCGCCAGCAGCCAAGATGGGCGGGGAGGAGTGAAATCACCCCTCCACTTT. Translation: CASSQDGRGGVKSPLHF.

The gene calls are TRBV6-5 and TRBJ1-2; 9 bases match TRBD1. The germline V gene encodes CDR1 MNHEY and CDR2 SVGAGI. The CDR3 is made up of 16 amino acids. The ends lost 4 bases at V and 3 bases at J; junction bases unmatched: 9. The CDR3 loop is CASSSTGTGFDYGYTF. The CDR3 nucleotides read TGTGCCAGCAGTTCCACCGGGACAGGGTTTGACTATGGCTACACCTTC.

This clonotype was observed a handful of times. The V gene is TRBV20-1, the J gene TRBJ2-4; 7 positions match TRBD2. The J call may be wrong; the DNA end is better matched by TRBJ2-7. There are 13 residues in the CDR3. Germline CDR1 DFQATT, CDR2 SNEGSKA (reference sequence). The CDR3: CSARGRGTYEQYF. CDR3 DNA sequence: TGCAGTGCTAGGGGGCGGGGGACCTACGAGCAGTACTTC.

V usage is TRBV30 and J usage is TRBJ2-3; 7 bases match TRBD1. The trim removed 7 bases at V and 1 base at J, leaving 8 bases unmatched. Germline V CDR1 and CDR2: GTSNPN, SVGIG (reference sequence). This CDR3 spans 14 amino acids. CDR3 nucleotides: TGTGCCTCACGGAACAGGGGACGCACAGATACGCAGTATTTT. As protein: CASRNRGRTDTQYF.

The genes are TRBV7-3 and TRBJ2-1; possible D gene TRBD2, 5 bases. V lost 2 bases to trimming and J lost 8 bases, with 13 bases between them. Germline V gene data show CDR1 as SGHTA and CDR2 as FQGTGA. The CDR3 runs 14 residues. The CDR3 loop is CASSLGPSRHEQFF. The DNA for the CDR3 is TGTGCCAGCAGCTTAGGGCCTAGCCGGCATGAGCAGTTCTTC.

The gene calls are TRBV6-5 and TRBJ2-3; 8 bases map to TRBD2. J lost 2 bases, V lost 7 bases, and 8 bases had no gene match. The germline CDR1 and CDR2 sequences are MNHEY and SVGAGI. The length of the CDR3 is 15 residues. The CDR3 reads CASTLAGLLTDTQYF. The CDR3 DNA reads TGTGCCAGCACCTTAGCGGGGCTCCTCACAGATACGCAGTATTTT.

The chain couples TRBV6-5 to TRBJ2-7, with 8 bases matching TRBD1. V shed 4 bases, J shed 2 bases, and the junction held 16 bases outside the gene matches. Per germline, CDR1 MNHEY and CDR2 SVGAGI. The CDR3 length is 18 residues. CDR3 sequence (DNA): TGTGCCAGCAGTTCTCCCCAAGGACAGGGAACTATCCCCTACGAGCAGTACTTC. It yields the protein CASSSPQGQGTIPYEQYF.

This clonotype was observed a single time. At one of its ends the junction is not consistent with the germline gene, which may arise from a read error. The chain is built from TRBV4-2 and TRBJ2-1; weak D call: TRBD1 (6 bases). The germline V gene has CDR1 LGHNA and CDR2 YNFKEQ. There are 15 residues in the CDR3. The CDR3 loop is CASNQGQTDYNEQFF. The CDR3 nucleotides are TGTGCCAGCAACCAAGGACAGACAGATTACAATGAGCAGTTCTTC.